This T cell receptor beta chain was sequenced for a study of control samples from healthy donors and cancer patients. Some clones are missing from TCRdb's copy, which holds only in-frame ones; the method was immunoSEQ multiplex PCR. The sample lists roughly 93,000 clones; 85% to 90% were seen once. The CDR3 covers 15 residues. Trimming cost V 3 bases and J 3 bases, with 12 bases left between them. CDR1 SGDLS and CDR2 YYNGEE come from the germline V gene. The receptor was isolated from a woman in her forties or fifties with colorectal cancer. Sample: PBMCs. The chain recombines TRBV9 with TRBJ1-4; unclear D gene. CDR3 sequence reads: CASSAHVGANEKLFF. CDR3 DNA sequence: TGTGCCAGCAGCGCTCATGTTGGAGCTAATGAAAAACTGTTTTTT.